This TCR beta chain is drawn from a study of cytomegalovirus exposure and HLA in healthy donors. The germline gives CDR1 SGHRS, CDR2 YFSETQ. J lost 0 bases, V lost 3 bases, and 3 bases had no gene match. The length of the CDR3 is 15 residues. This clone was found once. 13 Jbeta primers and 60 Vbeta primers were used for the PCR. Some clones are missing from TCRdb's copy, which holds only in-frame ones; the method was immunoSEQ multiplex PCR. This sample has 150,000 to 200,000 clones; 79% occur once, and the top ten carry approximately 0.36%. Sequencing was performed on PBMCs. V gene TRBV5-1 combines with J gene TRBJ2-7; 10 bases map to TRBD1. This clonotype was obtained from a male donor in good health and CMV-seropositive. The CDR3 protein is CASSSRDRGSYEQYF. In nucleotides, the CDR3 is TGCGCCAGCAGCTCCAGGGACAGGGGCTCCTACGAGCAGTACTTC.